The 22 T cell receptor beta chains reported below all come from one sample, sequenced in a study of T cells in women clearing cervical HPV infection. Clones were sequenced by immunoSEQ multiplex PCR, and TCRdb holds only the in-frame ones, with some missing. The table for this sample gives around 25,000 clones. Sample: blood buffy coat. The receptors shown here come from a woman aged 18 to 75 with a cervical HPV16 infection that either progressed to CIN3+ or cleared (not recorded which).

Regarding this clone: The sequence runs out 3 residues before the end of the CDR3; the remainder is reconstructed from the germline J gene. The genes are TRBV7-3 and TRBJ2-1; the match to TRBD2 covers 7 bases. V dropped 2 bases and J dropped 7; count of bases not matched to a gene: 5. The CDR3 extends over 14 amino acids. Per the germline V gene, CDR1 is SGHTA and CDR2 is FQGTGA. Here the CDR3 reads CASSLLSSGNEQFF. The sequenced CDR3 bases are TGTGCCAGCAGCTTATTATCTAGCGGAAATGAG. Variable domain in full (rest from reference TRBV7-3 and TRBJ2-1): GAGVSQTPSNKVTEKGKYVELRCDPISGHTALYWYRQSLGQGPEFLIYFQGTGAADDSGLPNDRFFAVRPEGSVSTLKIQRTERGDSAVYLCASSLLSSGNEQFFGPGTRLTVL.

Note on this clone: The read is 3 residues too short to cover the CDR3 end, so that end is filled in from the germline J gene. The chain links TRBV7-9 to TRBJ2-4; D remains unclear. The length of the CDR3 is 14 residues. The germline V gene has CDR1 SEHNR and CDR2 FQNEAQ (reference sequence). The CDR3 sequence is CASSMSHRNYGQYF. The sequenced part of the CDR3 DNA is TGTGCCAGCAGCATGAGCCACCGTAACTATGGT.

With respect to this clone: From the germline J gene comes the end of the CDR3, since the read stops 3 residues before it. This chain links TRBV19 with TRBJ2-3; D possibly corresponds to TRBD2 (6 bases). Germline V gene lookup returns CDR1 LNHDA and CDR2 SQIVND (reference sequence). This CDR3 spans 15 amino acids. CDR3 DNA (partial): TGTGCCAGTGCTCCGGGACTCAAAACCAATCAGCCG. This translates into CASAPGLKTNQP. Given in full, the CDR3 is CASAPGLKTNQPQYF.

The chain's CDR3 is CASSPQGTRTDTQYF. CDR3 DNA (partial): TGTGCCAGCTCACCCCAGGGGACTAGGACAGATACG. This chain links TRBV18 with TRBJ2-3, with 8 bases identical to TRBD2. The read ends 3 residues before the CDR3 terminus; that terminus is restored from the germline J gene. V lost 3 bases and J lost 3; bases outside the gene matches: 5. CDR3 length: 15 amino acids. Germline CDR1 KGHSH, CDR2 LQKENI.

As to this clone: The read stops 3 residues short of the end of the CDR3; the missing end is completed from the germline J gene. The chain links TRBV7-9 to TRBJ2-5, with D possibly TRBD1 on 6 matching bases. Germline V gives CDR1 SEHNR, CDR2 FQNEAQ (reference sequence). The CDR3 sequence is 13 residues long. The V gene lost 8 bases and the J gene lost 1 base, with 11 bases spanning the gap. The CDR3: CASLRGLQETQYF. The CDR3 DNA, read in part, is TGTGCCAGCCTCAGGGGCCTCCAAGAGACC.

As concerns this clone: The read gets to within 3 residues of the CDR3 end, and the germline J gene fills in the rest. The V call is TRBV5-1, the J call TRBJ1-1, with a weak D call TRBD1 (6 bases). This CDR3 region has 15 residues. V lost 0 bases and J 4 bases, leaving 13 bases between the germline ends. CDR1 and CDR2 from the germline V gene are SGHRS and YFSETQ. This chain's CDR3 is CASSLETSRGTEAFF. The sequenced CDR3 bases are TGCGCCAGCAGCTTGGAGACATCCAGGGGCACTGAA.

Turning to this clone: Read data end 3 residues before the CDR3 end; the end is taken from the germline J gene. V is TRBV2 and J is TRBJ1-1; unclear D gene. The CDR3 spans 15 residues. Deletions cut 2 bases from V and 0 bases from J, with 10 bases between. The germline V gene encodes CDR1 SNHLY and CDR2 FYNNEI. CDR3 DNA, as far as it was read: TGTGCCAGCAGTGAAAACCCGAGCATGAACACTGAA. It yields the protein CASSENPSMNTE. Given in full, the CDR3 is CASSENPSMNTEAFF.

About this clone: The observed sequence ends 3 residues before the CDR3 terminus, with the missing tail filled in from the germline J gene. The J gene is TRBJ2-7, the V gene TRBV2; 7 bases match TRBD1. The J segment lost 5 bases and the V segment lost 6 bases, leaving 13 bases of the junction unmatched. CDR1 is SNHLY, CDR2 FYNNEI, per germline. The CDR3 extends over 15 amino acids. The CDR3 reads CASRGRTGGPHEQYF. Partial CDR3 DNA: TGTGCCAGCAGGGGAAGGACAGGTGGTCCCCACGAG.

Details on this clone: The observed sequence ends 3 residues before the CDR3 terminus, with the missing tail filled in from the germline J gene. This rearrangement joins TRBV7-7 to TRBJ2-3, with D hard to call. This CDR3 is 14 amino acids long. Germline CDR1 and CDR2: SSHAT and FNYEAQ (reference sequence). The CDR3 loop is CASSKTRPRQTQYF. Partial CDR3 DNA: TGTGCCAGCAGCAAGACGCGACCCAGGCAGACG.

The DNA read from the CDR3 is TGTGCCAGCAGCTCTCAACCGGGACAGGGAAGTAATGAG. Its translation is CASSSQPGQGSNE. The whole CDR3 sequence is CASSSQPGQGSNEQFF. This rearrangement joins TRBV7-3 to TRBJ2-1, with 9 bases fitting TRBD1. Read data end 3 residues before the CDR3 end; the end is taken from the germline J gene. Germline CDR1 and CDR2: SGHTA and FQGTGA. The CDR3 consists of 16 residues. With V trimmed by 4 bases and J by 7 bases, 11 bases remained unmatched. The whole variable domain, remainder taken from reference TRBV7-3 and TRBJ2-1, is GAGVSQTPSNKVTEKGKYVELRCDPISGHTALYWYRQSLGQGPEFLIYFQGTGAADDSGLPNDRFFAVRPEGSVSTLKIQRTERGDSAVYLCASSSQPGQGSNEQFFGPGTRLTVL.

In the case of this clone: Coverage ceases 3 residues before the CDR3 finishes, and the germline J gene fills in the end. This chain links TRBV6-2 or TRBV6-3 with TRBJ2-7, with D hard to call. The CDR3 contains 12 residues. CDR1 and CDR2 from the germline V gene are MNHEY and SVGEGT. V was clipped by 6 bases and J by 0 bases, with 6 bases between them. The CDR3 is CASSSGSYEQYF. The covered CDR3 bases are TGTGCCAGCAGCTCCGGCTCCTACGAG.

For this clone: The read gets to within 3 residues of the CDR3 end, and the germline J gene fills in the rest. The chain is built from TRBV18 and TRBJ2-5; TRBD2 aligns across 12 bases. The ends lost 3 bases at V and 1 base at J; junction bases unmatched: 6. From germline, CDR1 is KGHSH and CDR2 LQKENI. The CDR3 contains 17 residues. CDR3 DNA, as far as it was read: TGTGCCAGCTCACCGCGCTCACTAGCGGGGGGCCAAGAGACC. The encoded protein is CASSPRSLAGGQET. The CDR3 as a whole reads CASSPRSLAGGQETQYF.

On this clone: The read ends 3 residues before the CDR3 terminus; that terminus is restored from the germline J gene. This chain links TRBV19 with TRBJ2-7; D gene uncertain. V lost 1 base to trimming and J lost 2 bases, with 9 bases between them. CDR3 size: 14 residues. Germline loops: CDR1 LNHDA, CDR2 SQIVND (reference sequence). CDR3 DNA, as far as it was read: TGTGCCAGTAGTATAGGGGCAGGCCCCTACGAG. As protein: CASSIGAGPYE. The CDR3, in full, reads CASSIGAGPYEQYF.

CDR3 DNA (partial): TGTGCCAGCAGTGAATTGCCCGCTAGCGGGCATAATGAG. It yields the protein CASSELPASGHNE. The CDR3 as a whole reads CASSELPASGHNEQFF. V and J are TRBV6-1 and TRBJ2-1; 8 positions agree with TRBD2. The read ends 3 residues early relative to the CDR3; the germline J gene fills the gap. The germline V gene has CDR1 MNHNS and CDR2 SASEGT. After removal of 2 bases from V and 7 bases from J, the junction contained 10 bases not matched to a gene. CDR3 length equals 16 residues.

As regards this clone: The read ends 3 residues early relative to the CDR3; the germline J gene fills the gap. The chain couples TRBV20-1 to TRBJ2-1; 9 bases map to TRBD2. Unmatched junction bases numbered 7, after V lost 0 bases and J lost 1 base. This CDR3 spans 17 amino acids. CDR1 and CDR2 from the germline V gene are DFQATT and SNEGSKA (reference sequence). The DNA read from the CDR3 is TGCAGTGCTAGAGATCGGTCAGCGGGGGGATCCTACAATGAG. Its translation is CSARDRSAGGSYNE. From start to end, the CDR3 is CSARDRSAGGSYNEQFF.

As concerns this clone: The CDR3 end lies 3 residues beyond the end of the read and is filled in from the germline J gene. V gene TRBV20-1 combines with J gene TRBJ2-7; 7 positions match TRBD2. Germline V gene data show CDR1 as DFQATT and CDR2 as SNEGSKA (reference sequence). The trim removed 3 bases at V and 2 bases at J, leaving 7 bases unmatched. This CDR3 comprises 14 residues. The CDR3 reads CSASKAGVAYEQYF. The CDR3 DNA, read in part, is TGCAGTGCTAGTAAGGCGGGAGTAGCCTACGAG.

As for this clone: The read comes to an end 3 residues before the CDR3 does, leaving the germline J gene to fill in the end. The chain couples TRBV19 to TRBJ2-2; TRBD1 is a possible D gene (6 bases). The CDR3 extends over 15 amino acids. Between the trimmed V and J ends, which lost 3 bases and 2 bases, there was a span of 10 bases. Germline CDR1 reads LNHDA; CDR2 reads SQIVND (reference sequence). The CDR3 here is CASSIGGANTGELFF. The part of the CDR3 DNA that was read is TGTGCCAGTAGTATTGGGGGCGCCAACACCGGGGAG.

In regard to this clone: With the read ending 3 residues before the CDR3 end, the germline J gene is used to fill in that end. The chain carries TRBV7-6 and TRBJ1-5; weak D call: TRBD1 (5 bases). Germline V gene sequence: CDR1 SGHVS, CDR2 FNYEAQ. Trimming removed 2 bases at V and 7 bases at J, with 9 bases between. The CDR3 runs to 13 residues. The CDR3 sequence is CASSLRQGQPQHF. The CDR3 bases that were read are TGTGCCAGCAGCTTAAGGCAGGGCCAGCCC.

Comments on this clone: The CDR3 extends 3 residues past the end of the read, so its final part is completed from the germline J gene. The genes are TRBV6-8 and TRBJ2-5; the match to TRBD1 covers 10 bases. With 5 bases clipped from V and 4 bases from J, the junction kept 7 bases outside the gene matches. Germline CDR1 and CDR2: MNHGY and SAAAGT. CDR3 length: 15 residues. The CDR3 sequence is CASSPGQGGGETQYF. The part of the CDR3 DNA that was read is TGTGCCAGCAGTCCAGGACAGGGGGGGGGAGAGACC.

To note about this clone: Sequencing ends 3 residues short of the CDR3 end; the germline J gene provides the rest. The chain couples TRBV7-9 to TRBJ2-7; D unresolved. Trimming stripped 7 bases from V and 2 bases from J, with 12 bases between. This CDR3 is 13 amino acids long. The germline gives CDR1 SEHNR, CDR2 FQNEAQ (reference sequence). The CDR3 bases that were read are TGTGCCAGCAAGGGCTCCTCCACCTACGAG. Translating gives CASKGSSTYE. The entire CDR3 reads CASKGSSTYEQYF.

On this clone itself: The CDR3 goes on 3 residues after the read ends, and that part is filled in from the germline J gene. The chain couples TRBV5-1 to TRBJ1-4; TRBD1 aligns across 9 bases. V was pared by 4 bases and J by 5 bases, with 9 bases of the junction left unmatched. The CDR3 contains 16 residues. Looked up from germline, CDR1 is SGHRS and CDR2 is YFSETQ. This chain's CDR3 is CASSPGGGTGNEKLFF. The covered CDR3 bases are TGCGCCAGCAGCCCCGGCGGCGGGACAGGGAATGAAAAA.

On this clone itself: With the read ending 3 residues before the CDR3 end, the germline J gene is used to fill in that end. The rearrangement uses TRBV2 and TRBJ1-2, with a weak D call TRBD1 (6 bases). CDR1 and CDR2 (germline): SNHLY, FYNNEI. The CDR3 is made up of 16 amino acids. Incomplete CDR3 DNA: TGTGCCAGCAGTGAACTCCCCCGGGGGGGCATCCATGAC. Protein product: CASSELPRGGIHD. The full CDR3 reads CASSELPRGGIHDYTF.